This T cell receptor beta chain was found in a study of metastatic and nonmetastatic thyroid tumors. Through MiXCR, TCRdb re-clonotyped the PCR reads. Among about 13,000 clones listed, 23% were seen once. The CDR3 is made up of 14 amino acids. V lost 5 bases to trimming and J lost 4 bases, with 15 bases between them. The germline gives CDR1 MRHNA, CDR2 SNTAGT. The table lists this clone with a few counts. Every patient underwent thyroid surgery untreated. The rearrangement uses TRBV6-4 and TRBJ2-7; the D is unclear. Sample: adjacent normal tissue. This sequence was found in a female donor with papillary thyroid cancer or a benign thyroid nodule (not recorded which). Some clones in this sample may be carry-over from other donors' samples. The CDR3 nucleotides are TGTGCCAGCAGTTATCGGGCCACTGGTTACGAGCAGTACTTC. It specifies CASSYRATGYEQYF.